This TCR beta chain was identified in a study of blood T cell repertoires in COVID-19 (TCRdb year 2020). Turning to the overall study: Samples from collaborators originated in the United States, Italy and Spain and spanned both the acute and convalescent phases of COVID-19. The prospective study material was composed of cDNA or gDNA derived from T cells, B-cell-depleted T cells, or PBMCs. The dataset comprised deeply sampled blood TCRbeta repertoires from subjects exposed to, actively infected with, or recovered from COVID-19. The repertoires were released in a freely available public database meant as a resource for research on the immune response to SARS-CoV-2. Samples came from the ongoing ImmuneRACE study (first 160 participants) plus 1,254 subjects from 6 global collaborators. A de-identified subject ID, COVID-19 status, age in years and sex were almost always included in the sample metadata. HLA class I and class II types, where available, came from metadata supplied by the sample provider rather than from assay-based typing.

The immunoSEQ Assay, a bias-controlled multiplex PCR, was used to amplify TCRbeta CDR3 regions from genomic DNA. The study's own analysis went as follows. Within the assay, amplification of reference gene primers was used to estimate how many nucleated cells each sample contained. Sequence reads were collapsed and filtered to measure the absolute abundance of every unique TCRbeta CDR3 rearrangement. For each sample, productive Simpson clonality was calculated as the square root of Simpson's diversity index over productive rearrangements. The source is immuneACCESS, and TCRdb retained only in-frame sequences with V and J called. Part of the clones is not carried over; for the studies checked, unresolved V genes explain less than half of this, and the remainder is unexplained. Clonal size and the V and J genes are those of that table, whereas D and trimming came from the DNA. This sample lists about 260,000 clones; about 90% were detected once. Approximately 4% of the sample is taken by the ten largest.

Note on this clone: Its antigen has not been determined. Base qualities were left out, and no much larger clone turns up one base away.

Study-wide findings and limitations: Clinical and demographic metadata were provided uncurated, with the amount varying by source and participant.

Participants in the prospective study were enrolled through a virtual design, were aged 18 to 89 years, and lived in about 25 United States geographic areas. In the prospective study, participants were assigned to cohorts based on the clinical history participants reported in a screening survey and a study questionnaire. In the prospective study, mobile phlebotomists collected whole blood, serum and a nasopharyngeal or oropharyngeal swab from each participant. Prospective study participants could optionally give additional blood draws and questionnaires over an approximately two-month period. Before DNA extraction, blood samples from the prospective study were shipped at room temperature or frozen. Sequencing was done on a sample of PBMCs or T cells enriched from blood (not recorded which). The receptor comes from a woman aged 25 to 39 with acute COVID-19.

The CDR3 region has the sequence CASSRETGYGYTF. In nucleotides, the sequence is TGTGCCAGCAGTCGAGAGACAGGGTACGGCTACACCTTC. The chain links TRBV27 with TRBJ1-2, with 7 bases in between that match TRBD1. The CDR3, cysteine through phenylalanine, is 13 amino acids long. The only DNA kept is the CDR3, 39 bases in frame from the first base. CDR1 and CDR2 are read off the germline V gene (reference sequence) as MNHEY and SMNVEV. Trimming accounts for 5 bases at V and 8 bases at J, while the number of junction bases matched to no gene is 8.